The 16 T cell receptor beta chains in this list originate from one sample, sequenced in a study of shared clonotypes between healthy human individuals. TCRdb keeps only in-frame clones here, not all; method: immunoSEQ multiplex PCR. The table includes some 1,100,000 clones, more than 75% detected once. Sequences were obtained from memory CD4+ T cells from PBMCs. Subset specified: CD45RA-negative fraction. These receptors were obtained from a man between 18 and 35 years old in good health. Some clones in this sample may be carry-over from other donors' samples.

The chain links TRBV18 to TRBJ1-1, with a possible D match to TRBD1 (5 bases). The germline V gene encodes CDR1 KGHSH and CDR2 LQKENI. Trimming removed 2 bases from V and 3 bases from J, with 22 bases in between. This CDR3 spans 18 amino acids. The CDR3 sequence is CASSPLYSTAGSDTEAFF. In DNA form, the CDR3 reads TGTGCCAGCTCACCATTATACTCGACAGCAGGTTCTGACACTGAAGCTTTCTTT.

The chain combines TRBV7-3 with TRBJ1-1; D call uncertain. CDR1 is SGHTA, CDR2 FQGTGA, per germline. V dropped 6 bases and J dropped 1 base, with 6 bases sitting between them. The CDR3 length is 12 residues. The DNA for the CDR3 is TGTGCCAGCAGAGGAGGGAACACTGAAGCTTTCTTT. Its translation is CASRGGNTEAFF.

Worth noting for this clone: A much larger clone differs by one base, so this may be a read error. The chain is built from TRBV6-1 and TRBJ1-1; D call uncertain. Per the germline V gene, CDR1 is MNHNS and CDR2 is SASEGT. Trimming removed 6 bases from V and 0 bases from J, with 5 bases in between. The CDR3 totals 12 residues. In DNA, the CDR3 is TGTGCCAGCAGAACAGTGAACACTGAAGCTTTCTTT. It yields the protein CASRTVNTEAFF.

V is TRBV7-2 and J is TRBJ2-1, with 9 bases that match TRBD2. Trimming at V came to 7 bases and at J to 10 bases, leaving 14 bases not matched to a gene. Germline CDR1 reads SGHTA; CDR2 reads FQGNSA. This CDR3 has 15 amino acids. In DNA form, the CDR3 reads TGTGCCAGCAACACGAGGCTAGCGGGACCGAGGGAGCAGTTCTTC. It codes for CASNTRLAGPREQFF.

The chain has TRBV28 and TRBJ2-1; D is unresolved. The germline V gene has CDR1 MDHEN and CDR2 SYDVKM. With 6 bases removed from V and 0 bases from J, the gap between germline ends came to 12 bases. This CDR3 comprises 15 residues. This chain's CDR3 is CASRDVLSSYNEQFF. The CDR3 DNA reads TGTGCCAGCAGGGACGTTCTGAGCTCCTACAATGAGCAGTTCTTC.

V is TRBV7-3 and J is TRBJ2-1; TRBD1 aligns across 7 bases. CDR1 and CDR2 (germline): SGHTA, FQGTGA. This CDR3 is built from 15 residues. The V segment lost 1 base and the J segment 4 bases; nucleotides outside the gene matches: 4. The chain's CDR3 is CASSLIGTAYNEQFF. In DNA form, the CDR3 reads TGTGCCAGCAGCTTAATAGGGACAGCATACAATGAGCAGTTCTTC.

This chain joins TRBV6-6 and TRBJ2-7; the match to TRBD2 covers 11 bases. In germline, CDR1 is MNHNY, CDR2 SVGAGI (reference sequence). The ends lost 6 bases at V and 2 bases at J; junction bases unmatched: 9. The CDR3 sequence is 16 residues long. The CDR3 sequence: CASRSVTSGSPYEQYF. CDR3 bases: TGTGCCAGCAGATCCGTCACTAGCGGGAGCCCCTACGAGCAGTACTTC.

This chain joins TRBV10-3 and TRBJ2-1, with 10 bases lining up with TRBD1. CDR3 length: 18 residues. Germline V gene lookup returns CDR1 ENHRY and CDR2 SYGVKD. With 0 bases clipped from V and 7 bases from J, the junction kept 12 bases outside the gene matches. CDR3 region: CAISESIGRTGGSNEQFF. For the CDR3, the DNA is TGTGCCATCAGTGAGTCGATAGGTAGGACAGGGGGGAGTAATGAGCAGTTCTTC.

The chain combines TRBV7-3 with TRBJ2-1; TRBD2 aligns across 7 bases. Germline V gives CDR1 SGHTA, CDR2 FQGTGA. CDR3 length: 16 amino acids. Trimming cost V 0 bases and J 7 bases; bases outside gene matches: 9. DNA for the CDR3: TGTGCCAGCAGCTTAACGGCAGCGGGATCGGGGAATGAGCAGTTCTTC. It translates to CASSLTAAGSGNEQFF.

V and J are TRBV11-3 and TRBJ2-1; 7 bases line up with TRBD2. V shed 6 bases, J shed 5 bases, and the junction held 16 bases outside the gene matches. Germline values: CDR1 SGHNT, CDR2 YENEEA. The length of the CDR3 is 17 residues. In DNA, the CDR3 is TGTGCCAGCAGGAACGGGGTCCCTGCTAGCGGTGACAATGAGCAGTTCTTC. The encoded protein is CASRNGVPASGDNEQFF.

The V call is TRBV18, the J call TRBJ1-2; TRBD1 is a possible D gene (6 bases). This CDR3 is 17 amino acids long. The ends were cut back, 3 bases at V and 6 bases at J, with 23 bases in the middle. From germline, CDR1 is KGHSH and CDR2 LQKENI. The CDR3 coding sequence is TGTGCCAGCTCACCTACCGAGACCCAGGGGAATCCTAATGGCTACACCTTC. It yields the protein CASSPTETQGNPNGYTF.

This chain's CDR3 is CASSDMGSSTDTQYF. The CDR3 DNA sequence: TGTGCCAGCAGTGACATGGGGTCCAGCACAGATACGCAGTATTTT. V is TRBV6-1 and J is TRBJ2-3, with D hard to call. Germline V gene sequence: CDR1 MNHNS, CDR2 SASEGT. The CDR3 runs to 15 residues. The V end lost 3 bases, the J end lost 0 bases, and 10 bases lay between the germline ends.

This clone was counted a few times. Additional DNA sequences in this sample encode the identical CDR3. The rearrangement joins TRBV5-1 to TRBJ1-1; D is unresolved. Trimming took 3 bases from V and 2 from J, leaving 8 bases between them. The CDR3 has 13 amino acids. CDR1 and CDR2 (germline): SGHRS, YFSETQ. The CDR3 spells CASSSGPNTEAFF. In DNA form, the CDR3 reads TGCGCCAGCAGCTCAGGACCCAACACTGAAGCTTTCTTT. Drawing the rest from reference TRBV5-1 and TRBJ1-1, the complete variable domain is KAGVTQTPRYLIKTRGQQVTLSCSPISGHRSVSWYQQTPGQGLQFLFEYFSETQRNKGNFPGRFSGRQFSNSRSEMNVSTLELGDSALYLCASSSGPNTEAFFGQGTRLTVV.

The CDR3 loop is CAGLKGQNNEKLFF. The CDR3 region has the DNA TGTGCCGGACTTAAGGGACAGAATAATGAAAAACTGTTTTTT. V is TRBV21-1 and J is TRBJ1-4; TRBD1 was called by the table and not checked on the DNA. TRBV21-1 is designated a pseudogene. CDR3 size: 14 residues.

The chain links TRBV18 to TRBJ1-1; the match to TRBD1 covers 9 bases. The CDR3 is made up of 14 amino acids. V gave up 4 bases and J gave up 5 bases; unmatched junction bases: 5. Germline CDR1 reads KGHSH; CDR2 reads LQKENI. The CDR3 sequence: CASSQDRGWTEAFF. The CDR3 DNA reads TGTGCCAGCTCACAGGACAGGGGATGGACTGAAGCTTTCTTT.

CDR3: CASSVTMGQGGTDTQYF. The CDR3 DNA reads as TGTGCCAGCAGCGTAACGATGGGACAGGGGGGCACAGATACGCAGTATTTT. This rearrangement joins TRBV9 to TRBJ2-3, with 11 bases identical to TRBD1. V shed 1 base and J 1 base; nucleotides not matched to a gene: 5. Looked up from germline, CDR1 is SGDLS and CDR2 is YYNGEE. The CDR3 length is 17 residues.